The 23 T cell receptor beta chains given below trace back to one sample, sequenced in a study of blood T cells in healthy people across ages. Sample-barcoded 5' priming and a J-beta primer mix drove a second PCR of roughly 6 to 12 cycles. TCRdb re-analysed the 5' RACE reads in MiXCR, keeping a single row per CDR3 protein. Of about 1.8 million distinct CDR3 sequences listed, roughly 49% are singletons. Input material: blood. The receptors were gathered from a middle-aged woman in good health.

The rearrangement joins TRBV7-2 to TRBJ1-5, with a tentative D call TRBD1 (5 bases). Germline lookup yields CDR1 SGHTA and CDR2 FQGNSA. The CDR3 extends over 15 amino acids. V lost 5 bases and J 0 bases, leaving 11 bases between the germline ends. DNA for the CDR3: TGTGCCAGCAGCCCGGGGGATTATAGCAATCAGCCCCAGCATTTT. This gives the protein CASSPGDYSNQPQHF.

To note about this clonotype: Being one base from a much bigger clone, this may be a read error. The CDR3 DNA sequence: TGTGCCAGCAGCACTCGAGCGGGGGGCGCTCGCACAGATACGCAGTATTTT. This codes for CASSTRAGGARTDTQYF. V is TRBV7-2 and J is TRBJ2-3, with 9 bases that match TRBD2. CDR1 and CDR2 from the germline V gene are SGHTA and FQGNSA. V was pared by 5 bases and J by 1 base, with 10 bases of the junction left unmatched. This CDR3 has 17 amino acids.

There are a few counts of this clonotype. The V and J genes are TRBV5-6 and TRBJ2-4; 7 bases fit TRBD1. The better agreement between TRBJ2-5 and the DNA end casts doubt on the J call. This CDR3 region has 14 residues. CDR1 SGHDT and CDR2 YYEEEE come from the germline V gene. CDR3 sequence: CASSTTGSPETQYF. The CDR3 DNA sequence: TGTGCCAGCAGCACGACAGGGTCCCCGGAGACCCAGTACTTC.

This clonotype appeared once. The chain employs TRBV28 and TRBJ2-3; a weak D match, TRBD2 (6 bases). The CDR3 is 18 residues long. V was clipped by 3 bases and J by 0 bases, with 19 bases between them. Germline CDR1 reads MDHEN; CDR2 reads SYDVKM. The CDR3: CASSFPGGTGASTDTQYF. The CDR3 DNA follows: TGTGCCAGCAGTTTCCCCGGTGGGACGGGAGCTAGCACAGATACGCAGTATTTT.

The V call is TRBV6-5, the J call TRBJ1-6; no clear D gene. Per germline, CDR1 MNHEY and CDR2 SVGAGI. The ends were cut back, 0 bases at V and 0 bases at J, with 9 bases in the middle. The CDR3 extends over 17 amino acids. CDR3 DNA sequence: TGTGCCAGCAGTTACTCATCCAGGAGCTCCTATAATTCACCCCTCCACTTT. It encodes CASSYSSRSSYNSPLHF.

The gene calls are TRBV27 and TRBJ1-1, with D possibly matching TRBD1 (5 bases). This CDR3 spans 16 amino acids. V was trimmed by 0 bases and J by 2 bases, leaving 13 bases between them. CDR1 and CDR2 (germline): MNHEY, SMNVEV (reference sequence). In DNA, the CDR3 is TGTGCCAGCAGTTTATCGGGGCGGGTTGGTAACACTGAAGCTTTCTTT. It encodes CASSLSGRVGNTEAFF.

This clonotype was detected a few times. The chain recombines TRBV7-3 with TRBJ2-1; no clear D gene. The V gene's germline CDR1 is SGHTA and CDR2 FQGTGA. The CDR3 covers 14 residues. Trimming left V 1 base short and J 13 bases short, with 17 bases between. CDR3 in amino acids: CASSLSGVGDIQFF. Written as DNA, the CDR3 is TGTGCCAGCAGCTTAAGTGGGGTGGGCGACATTCAGTTCTTC.

The chain links TRBV4-1 to TRBJ2-6, with 7 bases lining up with TRBD1. This CDR3 is built from 19 residues. V gave up 1 base and J gave up 1 base; unmatched junction bases: 10. Germline values: CDR1 MGHRA, CDR2 YSYEKL. CDR3 sequence reads: CASSQAPRTGWSGANVLTF. The CDR3 region has the DNA TGCGCCAGCAGCCAAGCTCCCCGGACAGGTTGGTCTGGGGCCAACGTCCTGACTTTC.

This clonotype came up a few times. Germline and junction disagree at one end, which may indicate a read error. This chain joins TRBV27 and TRBJ1-2, with D unresolved. There are 13 residues in the CDR3. Germline V gene lookup returns CDR1 MNHEY and CDR2 SMNVEV (reference sequence). The chain's CDR3 is CASSVSWEYGYTF. CDR3 in DNA: TGTGCCAGCAGTGTATCCTGGGAATATGGCTACACCTTC.

DNA for the CDR3: TGTGCCAGCAGAACCGGGACTAGCGGCGTCTTAGGGAATGAGCAGTTCTTC. Translated: CASRTGTSGVLGNEQFF. The chain is built from TRBV28 and TRBJ2-1; 11 positions agree with TRBD2. V shed 6 bases, J shed 7 bases, and the junction held 14 bases outside the gene matches. The CDR3 sequence is 17 residues long. The germline V gene has CDR1 MDHEN and CDR2 SYDVKM. Drawing the rest from reference TRBV28 and TRBJ2-1, the complete variable domain is DVKVTQSSRYLVKRTGEKVFLECVQDMDHENMFWYRQDPGLGLRLIYFSYDVKMKEKGDIPEGYSVSREKKERFSLILESASTNQTSMYLCASRTGTSGVLGNEQFFGPGTRLTVL.

The chain uses TRBV20-1 and TRBJ1-5, with 9 bases that match TRBD1. Germline CDR1 and CDR2: DFQATT and SNEGSKA (reference sequence). The CDR3 has 18 residues. The V segment lost 5 bases and the J segment 0 bases; nucleotides outside the gene matches: 14. CDR3 sequence reads: CSAYPRDRAQYSNQPQHF. CDR3 bases: TGCAGTGCTTACCCCCGGGACAGGGCCCAATATAGCAATCAGCCCCAGCATTTT.

A few counts support this clonotype. V and J are TRBV7-2 and TRBJ2-1; 7 nucleotides line up with TRBD1. CDR3 length: 15 amino acids. The junction had 10 bases not matched to a gene; V was cut back by 5 bases and J by 6 bases. CDR1 and CDR2 (germline): SGHTA, FQGNSA. The CDR3 sequence: CASSLSGGRVNEQFF. In DNA, the CDR3 is TGTGCCAGCAGCCTCTCAGGGGGAAGAGTCAATGAGCAGTTCTTC.

The chain is built from TRBV7-2 and TRBJ2-1; the D gene is possibly TRBD2 (6 bases). CDR3 length: 15 residues. Germline CDR1 is SGHTA and CDR2 is FQGNSA. V lost 4 bases and J lost 7, with 17 bases in between. The CDR3 coding sequence is TGTGCCAGCAGCTCCTGGACTACTAAAGGGAATGAGCAGTTCTTC. This encodes CASSSWTTKGNEQFF.

V gene TRBV28 combines with J gene TRBJ2-5; 11 bases are a match to TRBD2. This CDR3 is built from 16 residues. Germline CDR1 reads MDHEN; CDR2 reads SYDVKM. Germline trimming cut 6 bases from V and 1 base from J; bases unmatched to any gene: 7. The CDR3 spells CASSRASGGLQETQYF. The CDR3 bases are TGTGCCAGCAGCCGAGCTAGCGGGGGGCTCCAAGAGACCCAGTACTTC. The full variable domain, in which reference TRBV28 and TRBJ2-5 provide the parts outside the CDR3, is DVKVTQSSRYLVKRTGEKVFLECVQDMDHENMFWYRQDPGLGLRLIYFSYDVKMKEKGDIPEGYSVSREKKERFSLILESASTNQTSMYLCASSRASGGLQETQYFGPGTRLLVL.

The chain joins TRBV6-2 or TRBV6-3 to TRBJ1-1, with D possibly TRBD1 on 5 matching bases. V lost 6 bases and J 5 bases, leaving 16 bases between the germline ends. This CDR3 contains 14 residues. Per the germline V gene, CDR1 is MNHEY and CDR2 is SVGEGT. The CDR3 DNA sequence: TGTGCCAGCAGACCGGGACGTGGTAGGACTGAAGCTTTCTTT. This encodes CASRPGRGRTEAFF.

This clonotype occurred a few times. This chain links TRBV6-1 with TRBJ2-1; no clear D. There are 12 residues in the CDR3. V lost 0 bases, J lost 15 bases, and 12 bases lay in between. Germline V gene data show CDR1 as MNHNS and CDR2 as SASEGT. The CDR3 loop is CASSEAVTGWFF. As DNA, the CDR3 is TGTGCCAGCAGTGAAGCAGTTACCGGGTGGTTCTTC.

The J gene is TRBJ2-1, the V gene TRBV6-2 or TRBV6-3; TRBD2 agrees at 8 bases. This CDR3 comprises 15 residues. With V trimmed by 6 bases and J by 8 bases, 12 bases remained unmatched. Germline V CDR1 and CDR2: MNHEY, SVGEGT. CDR3 in amino acids: CASRSGGGGEDEQFF. The DNA for the CDR3 is TGTGCCAGCAGGTCCGGGGGGGGAGGTGAGGATGAGCAGTTCTTC.

This clonotype turned up a few times. The rearrangement joins TRBV4-3 to TRBJ2-3; no definite D call. Trimming took off 0 bases at V and 2 bases at J, with 12 bases between the two ends. The CDR3 runs 16 residues. Germline CDR1 is LGHNA and CDR2 is YSLEER. The CDR3 sequence is CASSQDSPGHTDTQYF. In DNA, the CDR3 is TGCGCCAGCAGCCAAGACAGCCCCGGCCACACAGATACGCAGTATTTT.

The chain combines TRBV7-2 with TRBJ2-5; D may be TRBD2 (6 bases). The CDR3 has 17 amino acids. Germline CDR1 is SGHTA and CDR2 is FQGNSA. Trimming stripped 1 base from V and 11 bases from J, with 26 bases between. The CDR3 DNA reads TGTGCCAGCAGCTTAGTTCGAATAGGACGGGGGTTGAATGAGCAGTACTTC. Amino acids: CASSLVRIGRGLNEQYF.

V is TRBV7-3 and J is TRBJ2-5; possible D gene TRBD2, 7 bases. V was cut by 3 bases and J by 6 bases, with 17 bases left in between. This CDR3 is built from 15 residues. The germline gives CDR1 SGHTA, CDR2 FQGTGA. CDR3: CASSLGGGFPKTQYF. CDR3 coding DNA: TGTGCCAGCAGCTTGGGCGGGGGCTTTCCAAAGACCCAGTACTTC.

This rearrangement joins TRBV6-5 to TRBJ1-1; D gene uncertain. The CDR3 length is 15 residues. The germline V gene has CDR1 MNHEY and CDR2 SVGAGI. V was clipped by 0 bases and J by 3 bases, with 11 bases between them. CDR3 loop: CASSYSPSTYTEAFF. The CDR3 bases are TGTGCCAGCAGTTACTCCCCGTCGACCTACACTGAAGCTTTCTTT.

This clonotype was observed a handful of times. The genes are TRBV7-2 and TRBJ1-5, with TRBD1 as a possible D gene (5 bases). In germline, CDR1 is SGHTA, CDR2 FQGNSA. Trimming removed 3 bases at V and 2 bases at J, with 8 bases between. The CDR3 loop spans 14 amino acids. CDR3 nucleotide sequence: TGTGCCAGCAGCTTCAGGGCGGGCAATCAGCCCCAGCATTTT. It translates to CASSFRAGNQPQHF.

In regard to this clonotype: One base away lies a much larger clone, so this may be a sequencing read error. The J gene is TRBJ2-1, the V gene TRBV9, with 9 bases aligning to TRBD2. Per the germline V gene, CDR1 is SGDLS and CDR2 is YYNGEE. CDR3 length: 15 amino acids. CDR3 in amino acids: CASSPLAGNYNERFF. The CDR3 DNA follows: TGTGCCAGCAGCCCCCTAGCGGGGAACTACAATGAGCGGTTCTTC.